These 25 T cell receptor beta chains originate from one sample sequenced in a study of cytomegalovirus exposure and HLA in healthy donors. Primers included in the PCR were 60 Vbeta and 13 Jbeta primers. Libraries were prepared by immunoSEQ multiplex PCR; TCRdb keeps only in-frame clonotypes and omits some of them. The sample consists of roughly 120,000 clones, under 90% of them appearing once. Sequencing was done on a sample of PBMCs. Receptor source: a young woman in good health and CMV-seronegative.

The rearrangement joins TRBV18 to TRBJ2-2; D not certain. CDR3 length: 16 amino acids. Germline V gives CDR1 KGHSH, CDR2 LQKENI. Trimming took 4 bases from V and 1 from J, leaving 13 bases between them. The CDR3 DNA is TGTGCCAGCTCACAGAGTCGGCCGGGGAACACCGGGGAGCTGTTTTTT. Encoded protein: CASSQSRPGNTGELFF. Using reference TRBV18 and TRBJ2-2 for the parts outside the CDR3, the full variable domain is NAGVMQNPRHLVRRRGQEARLRCSPMKGHSHVYWYRQLPEEGLKFMVYLQKENIIDESGMPKERFSAEFPKEGPSILRIQQVVRGDSAAYFCASSQSRPGNTGELFFGEGSRLTVL.

This chain joins TRBV18 and TRBJ2-5; D unresolved. The length of the CDR3 is 14 residues. Trimming left V 0 bases short and J 0 bases short, with 5 bases between. Germline V gene data show CDR1 as KGHSH and CDR2 as LQKENI. The CDR3 DNA reads as TGTGCCAGCTCACCACCGGCCAACCAAGAGACCCAGTACTTC. Translating gives CASSPPANQETQYF.

This clone showed up just once. This rearrangement joins TRBV14 to TRBJ2-1, with a weak D call TRBD1 (6 bases). Trimming left V 4 bases short and J 6 bases short, with 16 bases between. This CDR3 is built from 15 residues. The germline V gene has CDR1 SGHDN and CDR2 FVKESK. The CDR3 region is CASSRLGAAINEQFF. CDR3 coding DNA: TGTGCCAGCAGCCGATTGGGGGCGGCGATCAATGAGCAGTTCTTC.

The chain couples TRBV6-1 to TRBJ2-5; 9 bases fit TRBD1. Near its end, the DNA agrees better with TRBJ2-7, so the J call may be wrong. This CDR3 region has 16 residues. CDR1 and CDR2 (germline): MNHNS, SASEGT. The CDR3 DNA is TGTGCCAGCAGTGAATATCTCGGGACAGGGTCCTACGAGCAGTACTTC. Its protein product is CASSEYLGTGSYEQYF.

V gene TRBV7-2 combines with J gene TRBJ1-2, with no clear D. The CDR3 is 15 amino acids. Germline CDR1 is SGHTA and CDR2 is FQGNSA. V shed 2 bases and J shed 7 bases, with 17 bases lying between them. The CDR3 region is CASSLSGSRLGGYTF. The CDR3 DNA reads as TGTGCCAGCAGCTTAAGCGGCAGCCGTTTGGGTGGCTACACCTTC.

The chain links TRBV27 to TRBJ1-1; TRBD1 matches 8 bases. CDR3 length: 16 residues. V lost 3 bases to trimming and J lost 6 bases; unmatched junction nucleotides: 12. Germline lookup yields CDR1 MNHEY and CDR2 SMNVEV (reference sequence). Here the CDR3 reads CASSLTGDWGNPEAFF. The CDR3 nucleotides are TGTGCCAGCAGTTTGACAGGGGATTGGGGAAACCCTGAAGCTTTCTTT.

A word on this clone: The sample has other DNA sequences that encode this CDR3 too. The chain is built from TRBV5-1 and TRBJ2-7, with 8 bases aligning to TRBD1. With 2 bases clipped from V and 2 bases from J, the junction kept 3 bases outside the gene matches. This CDR3 region has 14 residues. Germline V gene sequence: CDR1 SGHRS, CDR2 YFSETQ. In DNA form, the CDR3 reads TGCGCCAGCAGCTTAGGGACAGGAGCCTACGAGCAGTACTTC. Its translation: CASSLGTGAYEQYF. Full variable domain (remainder filled in from reference TRBV5-1 and TRBJ2-7): KAGVTQTPRYLIKTRGQQVTLSCSPISGHRSVSWYQQTPGQGLQFLFEYFSETQRNKGNFPGRFSGRQFSNSRSEMNVSTLELGDSALYLCASSLGTGAYEQYFGPGTRLTVT.

The chain's CDR3 is CASSNRQQNNYGYTF. DNA for the CDR3: TGTGCCAGCAGCAATCGACAGCAAAACAACTATGGCTACACCTTC. J is TRBJ1-2 and V is TRBV11-2; a weak D match, TRBD1 (5 bases). V was trimmed by 5 bases and J by 2 bases, leaving 15 bases between them. This CDR3 comprises 15 residues. Germline V gene lookup returns CDR1 SGHAT and CDR2 FQNNGV.

The genes are TRBV7-2 and TRBJ2-1; TRBD2 agrees at 9 bases. CDR1 is SGHTA, CDR2 FQGNSA, per germline. CDR3 length equals 16 residues. J gave up 9 bases and V 5 bases, and 14 bases lay outside the gene matches. The CDR3 region has the DNA TGTGCCAGCAGCCGTCGGCCGGCTAGCGGGATAGGTGAGCAGTTCTTC. This translates into CASSRRPASGIGEQFF.

This clone was observed a few times. J is TRBJ2-1 and V is TRBV7-6, with 8 bases that match TRBD1. Germline V gives CDR1 SGHVS, CDR2 FNYEAQ. The CDR3 length is 16 residues. V was clipped by 5 bases and J by 4 bases; unmatched bases: 10. The CDR3 loop is CASSHIAGQGYNEQFF. Here the CDR3 DNA reads TGTGCCAGCAGCCACATTGCCGGACAGGGTTACAATGAGCAGTTCTTC.

V gene TRBV5-4 combines with J gene TRBJ2-5, with TRBD2 identical over 13 bases. The J call is in doubt because the DNA end fits TRBJ2-7 better. This CDR3 has 15 residues. From germline, CDR1 is SGHNT and CDR2 YYREEE (reference sequence). The CDR3 spells CASSFSGLAGYEQYF. The DNA of the CDR3 is TGTGCCAGCAGCTTTTCGGGACTAGCGGGATACGAGCAGTACTTC.

V and J are TRBV28 and TRBJ1-1; D unclear. Germline loops: CDR1 MDHEN, CDR2 SYDVKM. V lost 6 bases and J lost 4, with 15 bases in between. The CDR3 runs 14 residues. CDR3 amino acids: CASRPDNQVTEAFF. The CDR3 nucleotides are TGTGCCAGCAGGCCAGATAATCAGGTCACTGAAGCTTTCTTT.

A single count supports this clone. The gene calls are TRBV7-2 and TRBJ2-3, with no clear D. The CDR3 sequence is 14 residues long. The V end was cut by 4 bases, the J end by 2 bases, with 10 bases between. Looked up from germline, CDR1 is SGHTA and CDR2 is FQGNSA. The CDR3 sequence is CASSSRSFTDTQYF. The CDR3 bases are TGTGCCAGCAGCTCGCGGTCCTTCACAGATACGCAGTATTTT.

The chain is built from TRBV5-4 and TRBJ2-5; TRBD2 is a possible D gene (5 bases). Trimming removed 2 bases from V and 2 bases from J, with 7 bases in between. Per the germline V gene, CDR1 is SGHNT and CDR2 is YYREEE (reference sequence). CDR3 length equals 13 residues. The DNA of the CDR3 is TGTGCCAGCAGCTTCTCGGGACAAGAGACCCAGTACTTC. Translated, it gives CASSFSGQETQYF.

This chain connects TRBV6-5 to TRBJ2-7; 8 nucleotides agree with TRBD2. The CDR3 consists of 16 residues. CDR1 and CDR2 from the germline V gene are MNHEY and SVGAGI. V lost 4 bases, J lost 3 bases, and 11 bases stayed unmatched. CDR3 DNA: TGTGCCAGCAGTTCTCTCGGACTAGCCGCAAACTACGAGCAGTACTTC. It specifies CASSSLGLAANYEQYF.

The rearrangement links TRBV27 to TRBJ2-7; 8 positions agree with TRBD2. The CDR3 covers 15 residues. The ends lost 6 bases at V and 4 bases at J; junction bases unmatched: 11. Germline V lookup: CDR1 MNHEY, CDR2 SMNVEV (reference sequence). CDR3 amino acids: CASRALAGGGYEQYF. DNA of the CDR3: TGTGCCAGCAGAGCTCTAGCGGGTGGTGGGTACGAGCAGTACTTC.

V gene TRBV6-1 combines with J gene TRBJ2-7, with TRBD1 identical over 8 bases. J lost 3 bases, V lost 7 bases, and 5 bases had no gene match. Looked up from germline, CDR1 is MNHNS and CDR2 is SASEGT. The CDR3 is 13 residues long. CDR3 sequence: CASKSTGGYEQYF. CDR3 in DNA: TGTGCCAGCAAATCAACAGGGGGCTACGAGCAGTACTTC.

The V call is TRBV19, the J call TRBJ1-4; D may be TRBD1 (5 bases). Germline V gene data show CDR1 as LNHDA and CDR2 as SQIVND (reference sequence). The CDR3 contains 15 residues. Trimming cost V 5 bases and J 2 bases, with 12 bases left between them. The CDR3 region is CASSRRAGTNEKLFF. Here the CDR3 DNA reads TGTGCCAGTAGTCGTCGGGCAGGGACTAATGAAAAACTGTTTTTT.

V is TRBV9 and J is TRBJ2-7, with a tentative D call TRBD1 (5 bases). V lost 0 bases and J lost 0, with 7 bases in between. Germline CDR1 SGDLS, CDR2 YYNGEE. This CDR3 is 14 amino acids long. The DNA of the CDR3 is TGTGCCAGCAGCGTAGGGACATACTCCTACGAGCAGTACTTC. This translates into CASSVGTYSYEQYF.

The chain recombines TRBV7-3 with TRBJ2-3, with 13 bases matching TRBD2. Losses at the gene ends were 3 bases for V and 1 base for J; bases not matched to a gene: 4. Germline CDR1 SGHTA, CDR2 FQGTGA. There are 17 residues in the CDR3. The DNA for the CDR3 is TGTGCCAGCAGCTTGACTAGCGGGAGGTTGGGCACAGATACGCAGTATTTT. As protein: CASSLTSGRLGTDTQYF.

The chain carries TRBV15 and TRBJ1-1, with D hard to call. The CDR3 spans 14 residues. Trimming removed 1 base at V and 1 base at J, with 7 bases between. Per the germline V gene, CDR1 is LNHNV and CDR2 is YYDKDF (reference sequence). The CDR3 spells CATSRVPGNTEAFF. CDR3 DNA sequence: TGTGCCACCAGCAGAGTCCCGGGGAACACTGAAGCTTTCTTT.

V gene TRBV6-5 combines with J gene TRBJ2-7, with D possibly being TRBD2 (5 bases). The CDR3 is 14 amino acids. With 2 bases removed from V and 2 bases from J, the gap between germline ends came to 10 bases. Per the germline V gene, CDR1 is MNHEY and CDR2 is SVGAGI. The CDR3 DNA reads TGTGCCAGCAGTTACGTGTCGGGAACCTACGAGCAGTACTTC. It translates to CASSYVSGTYEQYF.

V is TRBV27 and J is TRBJ1-1, with 8 bases aligning to TRBD1. This CDR3 has 16 residues. Germline V CDR1 and CDR2: MNHEY, SMNVEV (reference sequence). With 10 bases clipped from V and 1 base from J, the junction kept 14 bases outside the gene matches. DNA of the CDR3: TGTGCCACGAGCAGGGACAGGACCCCTTGGAACACTGAAGCTTTCTTT. Its protein is CATSRDRTPWNTEAFF.

The rearrangement joins TRBV15 to TRBJ1-1, with a possible D match to TRBD1 (5 bases). Germline V gene data show CDR1 as LNHNV and CDR2 as YYDKDF (reference sequence). The CDR3 is 13 residues long. Deletions cut 3 bases from V and 8 bases from J, with 13 bases between. CDR3 DNA: TGTGCCACCAGCAGTGCACAGGCGCCAGAAGCTTTCTTT. It codes for CATSSAQAPEAFF.

This sequence joins TRBV7-3 and TRBJ2-1, with 9 nucleotides matching TRBD1. Germline V lookup: CDR1 SGHTA, CDR2 FQGTGA. V trimming: 5 bases; J trimming: 2 bases; junction bases outside the gene matches: 7. The CDR3 loop spans 16 amino acids. The CDR3 coding sequence is TGTGCCAGCAGCCCGCAGGGACAGGGCACCTACAATGAGCAGTTCTTC. This sequence encodes CASSPQGQGTYNEQFF. Filled out from reference TRBV7-3 and TRBJ2-1, the complete variable domain reads GAGVSQTPSNKVTEKGKYVELRCDPISGHTALYWYRQSLGQGPEFLIYFQGTGAADDSGLPNDRFFAVRPEGSVSTLKIQRTERGDSAVYLCASSPQGQGTYNEQFFGPGTRLTVL.